This TCR beta chain appears in the sequencing data of a study of T cells expressing NK-cell markers. From the 5' RACE reads, TCRdb lists one entry per CDR3 protein and no DNA. This repertoire includes about 540,000 distinct CDR3 sequences. Sequencing was performed on blood T cells: a sorted CD56 or NKG2C T cell subset, CD4+ or CD8+ T cells, or bulk PBMC T cells (not recorded which). The TCR was taken from a man aged 18 to 30 in good health.

CDR3 sequence reads: CASSLSRLDQETQYF. The chain links TRBV5-1 to TRBJ2-5. This CDR3 comprises 15 residues. Germline V CDR1 and CDR2: SGHRS, YFSETQ.